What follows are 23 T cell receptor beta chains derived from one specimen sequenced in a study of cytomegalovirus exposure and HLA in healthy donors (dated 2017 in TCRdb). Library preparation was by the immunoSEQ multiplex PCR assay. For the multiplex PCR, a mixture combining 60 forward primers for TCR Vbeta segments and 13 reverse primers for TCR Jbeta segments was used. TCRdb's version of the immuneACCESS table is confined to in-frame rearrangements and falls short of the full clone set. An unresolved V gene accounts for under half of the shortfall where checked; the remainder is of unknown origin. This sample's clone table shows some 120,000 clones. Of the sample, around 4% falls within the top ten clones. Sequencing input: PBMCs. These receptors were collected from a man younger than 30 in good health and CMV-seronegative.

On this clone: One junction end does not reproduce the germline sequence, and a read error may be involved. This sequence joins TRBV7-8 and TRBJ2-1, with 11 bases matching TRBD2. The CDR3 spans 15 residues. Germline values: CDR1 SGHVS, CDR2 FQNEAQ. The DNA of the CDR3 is TGTGCCAGCAGCTTAGACCGGGCTAGCGGGGGGACGGTTGTCTTC. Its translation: CASSLDRASGGTVVF.

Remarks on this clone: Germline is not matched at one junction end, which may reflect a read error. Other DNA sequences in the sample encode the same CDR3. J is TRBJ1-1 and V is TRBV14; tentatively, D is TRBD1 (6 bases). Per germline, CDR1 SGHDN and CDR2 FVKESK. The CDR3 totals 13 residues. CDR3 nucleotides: TGTGCCAGCAGCCTCAGGGGTAACACTGAGGCTTTCTTT. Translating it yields CASSLRGNTEAFF.

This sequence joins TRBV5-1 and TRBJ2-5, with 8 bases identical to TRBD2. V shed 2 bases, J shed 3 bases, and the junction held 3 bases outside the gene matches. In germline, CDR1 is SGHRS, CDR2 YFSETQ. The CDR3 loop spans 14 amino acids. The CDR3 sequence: CASSFSGVEETQYF. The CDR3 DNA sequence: TGCGCCAGCAGCTTTAGCGGGGTTGAAGAGACCCAGTACTTC. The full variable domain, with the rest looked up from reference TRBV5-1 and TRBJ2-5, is KAGVTQTPRYLIKTRGQQVTLSCSPISGHRSVSWYQQTPGQGLQFLFEYFSETQRNKGNFPGRFSGRQFSNSRSEMNVSTLELGDSALYLCASSFSGVEETQYFGPGTRLLVL.

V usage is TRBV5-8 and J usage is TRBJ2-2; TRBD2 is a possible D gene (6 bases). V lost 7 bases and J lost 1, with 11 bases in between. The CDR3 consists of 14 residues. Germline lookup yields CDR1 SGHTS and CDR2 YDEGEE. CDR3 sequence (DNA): TGTGCCAGCGGGGGGTACAAGAACACCGGGGAGCTGTTTTTT. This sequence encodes CASGGYKNTGELFF.

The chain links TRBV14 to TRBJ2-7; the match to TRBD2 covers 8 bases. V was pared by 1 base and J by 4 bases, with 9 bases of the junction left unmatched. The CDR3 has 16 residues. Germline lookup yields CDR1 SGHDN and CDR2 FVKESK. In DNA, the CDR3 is TGTGCCAGCAGCCAAGTGGGTAGCGGGATTAGATACGAGCAGTACTTC. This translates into CASSQVGSGIRYEQYF.

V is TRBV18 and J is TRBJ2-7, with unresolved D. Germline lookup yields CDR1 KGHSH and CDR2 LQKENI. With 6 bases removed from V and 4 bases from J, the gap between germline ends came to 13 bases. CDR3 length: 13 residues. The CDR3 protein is CASSPSTHYEQYF. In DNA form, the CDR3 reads TGTGCCAGCTCGCCCTCGACACATTACGAGCAGTACTTC.

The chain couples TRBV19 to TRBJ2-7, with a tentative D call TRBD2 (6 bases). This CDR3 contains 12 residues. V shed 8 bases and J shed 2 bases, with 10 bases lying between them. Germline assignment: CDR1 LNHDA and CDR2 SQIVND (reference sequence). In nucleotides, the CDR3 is TGTGCCAGTCCTCCTAGCGCCTACGAGCAGTACTTC. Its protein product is CASPPSAYEQYF.

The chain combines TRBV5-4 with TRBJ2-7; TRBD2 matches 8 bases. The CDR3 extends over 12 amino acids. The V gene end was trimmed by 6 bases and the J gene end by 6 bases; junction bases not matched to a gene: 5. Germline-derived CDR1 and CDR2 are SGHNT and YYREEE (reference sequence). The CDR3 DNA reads TGTGCCAGCACCTCAGCGGGAGCCGAGCAGTACTTC. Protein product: CASTSAGAEQYF.

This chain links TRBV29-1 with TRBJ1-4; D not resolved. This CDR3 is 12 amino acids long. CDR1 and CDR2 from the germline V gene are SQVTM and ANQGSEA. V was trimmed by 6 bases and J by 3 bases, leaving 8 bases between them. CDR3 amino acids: CSVAQANEKLFF. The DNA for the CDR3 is TGCAGCGTGGCGCAGGCTAATGAAAAACTGTTTTTT.

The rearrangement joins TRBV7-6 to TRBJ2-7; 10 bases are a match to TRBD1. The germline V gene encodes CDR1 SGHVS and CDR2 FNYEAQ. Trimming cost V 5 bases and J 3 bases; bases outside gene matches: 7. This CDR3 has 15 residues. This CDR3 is CASSRAGTGVYEQYF. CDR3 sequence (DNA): TGTGCCAGCAGCCGAGCTGGGACAGGGGTCTACGAGCAGTACTTC.

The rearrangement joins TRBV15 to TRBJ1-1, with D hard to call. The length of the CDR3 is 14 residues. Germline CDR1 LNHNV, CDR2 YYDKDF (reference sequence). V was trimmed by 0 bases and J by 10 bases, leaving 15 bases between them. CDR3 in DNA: TGTGCCACCAGCAGAGATCTAGTTCAATCCGGAGCTTTCTTT. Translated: CATSRDLVQSGAFF. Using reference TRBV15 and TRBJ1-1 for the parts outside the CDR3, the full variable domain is DAMVIQNPRYQVTQFGKPVTLSCSQTLNHNVMYWYQQKSSQAPKLLFHYYDKDFNNEADTPDNFQSRRPNTSFCFLDIRSPGLGDTAMYLCATSRDLVQSGAFFGQGTRLTVV.

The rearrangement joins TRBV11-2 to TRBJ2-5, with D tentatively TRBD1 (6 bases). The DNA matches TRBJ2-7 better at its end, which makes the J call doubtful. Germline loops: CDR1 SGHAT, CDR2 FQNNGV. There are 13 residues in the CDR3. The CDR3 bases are TGTGCCAGCAGCTTAAGGGGGTCCTACGAGCAGTACTTC. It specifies CASSLRGSYEQYF.

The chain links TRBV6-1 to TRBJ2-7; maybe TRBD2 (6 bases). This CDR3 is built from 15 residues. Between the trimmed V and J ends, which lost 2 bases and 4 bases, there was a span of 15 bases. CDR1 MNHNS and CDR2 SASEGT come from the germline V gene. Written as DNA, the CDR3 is TGTGCCAGCAGTGAACAAGCAGGGACTCCGTACGAGCAGTACTTC. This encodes CASSEQAGTPYEQYF.

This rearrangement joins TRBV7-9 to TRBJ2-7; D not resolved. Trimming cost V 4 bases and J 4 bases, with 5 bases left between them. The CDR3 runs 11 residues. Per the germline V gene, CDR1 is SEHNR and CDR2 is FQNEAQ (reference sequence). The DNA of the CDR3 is TGTGCCAGCAGCTCCTTTTACGAGCAGTACTTC. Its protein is CASSSFYEQYF.

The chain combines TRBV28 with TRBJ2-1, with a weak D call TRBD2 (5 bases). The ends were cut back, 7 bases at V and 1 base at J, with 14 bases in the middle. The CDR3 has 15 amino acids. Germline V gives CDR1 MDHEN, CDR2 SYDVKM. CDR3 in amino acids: CASTKRDRSYNEQFF. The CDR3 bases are TGTGCCAGCACGAAGAGGGATAGGTCCTACAATGAGCAGTTCTTC. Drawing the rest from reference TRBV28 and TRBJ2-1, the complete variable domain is DVKVTQSSRYLVKRTGEKVFLECVQDMDHENMFWYRQDPGLGLRLIYFSYDVKMKEKGDIPEGYSVSREKKERFSLILESASTNQTSMYLCASTKRDRSYNEQFFGPGTRLTVL.

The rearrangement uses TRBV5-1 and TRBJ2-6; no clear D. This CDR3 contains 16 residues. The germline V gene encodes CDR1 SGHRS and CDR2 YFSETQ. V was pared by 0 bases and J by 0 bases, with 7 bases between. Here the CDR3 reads CASSLGGSSGANVLTF. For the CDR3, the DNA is TGCGCCAGCAGCTTGGGTGGTAGCTCTGGGGCCAACGTCCTGACTTTC.

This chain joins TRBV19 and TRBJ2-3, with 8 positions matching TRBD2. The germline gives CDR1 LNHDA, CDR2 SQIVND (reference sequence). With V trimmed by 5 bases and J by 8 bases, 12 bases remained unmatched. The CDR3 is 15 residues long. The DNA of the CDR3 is TGTGCCAGTAGTTCGACTAGCTCCGGGGGGGGTACGCAGTATTTT. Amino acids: CASSSTSSGGGTQYF.

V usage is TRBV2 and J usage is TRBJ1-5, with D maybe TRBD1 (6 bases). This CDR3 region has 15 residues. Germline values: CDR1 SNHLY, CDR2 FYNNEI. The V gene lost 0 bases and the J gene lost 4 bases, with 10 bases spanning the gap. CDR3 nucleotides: TGTGCCAGCAGTGAAGCCGACAGGAATAATCAGCCCCAGCATTTT. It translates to CASSEADRNNQPQHF.

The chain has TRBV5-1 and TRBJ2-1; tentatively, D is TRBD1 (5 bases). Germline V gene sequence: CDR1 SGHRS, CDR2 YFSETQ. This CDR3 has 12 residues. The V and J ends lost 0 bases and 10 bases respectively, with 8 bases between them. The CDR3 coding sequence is TGCGCCAGCAGCTTGGCCGACAGAGAGCAGTTCTTC. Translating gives CASSLADREQFF.

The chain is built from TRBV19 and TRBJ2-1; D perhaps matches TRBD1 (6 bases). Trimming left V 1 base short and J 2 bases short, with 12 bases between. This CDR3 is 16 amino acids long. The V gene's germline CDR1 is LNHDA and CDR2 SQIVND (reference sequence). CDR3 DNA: TGTGCCAGTAGTATAGTAGCAGGGGTCACCTACAATGAGCAGTTCTTC. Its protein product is CASSIVAGVTYNEQFF. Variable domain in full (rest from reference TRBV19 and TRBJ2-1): DGGITQSPKYLFRKEGQNVTLSCEQNLNHDAMYWYRQDPGQGLRLIYYSQIVNDFQKGDIAEGYSVSREKKESFPLTVTSAQKNPTAFYLCASSIVAGVTYNEQFFGPGTRLTVL.

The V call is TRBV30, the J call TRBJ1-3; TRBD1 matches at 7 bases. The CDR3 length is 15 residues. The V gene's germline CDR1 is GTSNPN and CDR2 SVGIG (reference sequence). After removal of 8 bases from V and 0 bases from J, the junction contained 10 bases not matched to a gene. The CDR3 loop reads CAGEDRFISGNTIYF. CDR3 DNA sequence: TGTGCCGGAGAGGACAGGTTCATCTCTGGAAACACCATATATTTT. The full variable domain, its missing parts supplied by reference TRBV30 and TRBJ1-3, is SQTIHQWPATLVQPVGSPLSLECTVEGTSNPNLYWYRQAAGRGLQLLFYSVGIGQISSEVPQNLSASRPQDRQFILSSKKLLLSDSGFYLCAGEDRFISGNTIYFGEGSWLTVV.

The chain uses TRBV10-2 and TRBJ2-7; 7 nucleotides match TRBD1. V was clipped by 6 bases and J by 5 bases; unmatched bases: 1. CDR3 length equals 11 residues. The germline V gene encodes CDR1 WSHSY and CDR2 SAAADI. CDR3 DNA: TGCGCCAGCAGCGACAGGGACGAGCAGTACTTC. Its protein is CASSDRDEQYF.

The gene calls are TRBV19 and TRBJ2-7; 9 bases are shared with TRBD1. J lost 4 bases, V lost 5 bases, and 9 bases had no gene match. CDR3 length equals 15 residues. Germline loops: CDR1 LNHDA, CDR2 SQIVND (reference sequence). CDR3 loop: CASSGLTGTGYEQYF. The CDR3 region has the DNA TGTGCCAGTAGTGGATTAACCGGGACAGGGTACGAGCAGTACTTC. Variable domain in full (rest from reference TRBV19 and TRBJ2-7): DGGITQSPKYLFRKEGQNVTLSCEQNLNHDAMYWYRQDPGQGLRLIYYSQIVNDFQKGDIAEGYSVSREKKESFPLTVTSAQKNPTAFYLCASSGLTGTGYEQYFGPGTRLTVT.